This TCR beta chain derives from a study of blood T cells in healthy people across ages. Looked up from germline, CDR1 is SGHVS and CDR2 is FQNEAQ. The CDR3 consists of 16 residues. With 7 bases removed from V and 6 bases from J, the gap between germline ends came to 22 bases. Through a sample-barcoded 5' primer and a J-beta primer mix, a second PCR was run for roughly 7 to 12 cycles. TCRdb reprocessed the 5' RACE reads with MiXCR, giving one entry per CDR3 protein. Among about a million distinct CDR3 sequences listed, about 48% were seen once. The sequenced material came from blood. The V and J genes are TRBV7-8 and TRBJ1-5, with D unclear. The receptor was isolated from a man aged 30 to 45 in good health. The CDR3 DNA follows: TGTGCCAGCACTCCAGAGAGGGCAGTGGGAAGTCAGCCCCAGCATTTT. Translating it yields CASTPERAVGSQPQHF.